Sequencing of this TCR beta chain was carried out in a study of shared clonotypes between healthy human individuals. The CDR3 contains 15 residues. Per germline, CDR1 SGHNT and CDR2 YYREEE (reference sequence). V lost 2 bases, J lost 0 bases, and 11 bases lay in between. The assay was immunoSEQ multiplex PCR, and TCRdb's table has in-frame clones only and misses some. Among roughly 2.5 million clones listed, more than 80% were seen once. The sample taken for sequencing was naive CD4+ T cells sorted from blood. Subset defined: CD45RA+ positively selected. The TCR originated in a man younger than 35 in good health. The rearrangement uses TRBV5-4 and TRBJ2-5; a weak D match, TRBD1 (5 bases). CDR3 residues: CASSFVGQNQETQYF. CDR3 nucleotide sequence: TGTGCCAGCAGCTTTGTAGGACAAAACCAAGAGACCCAGTACTTC.